Listed below are T cell receptor beta chains from one sample, sequenced in a study of spatial heterogeneity in lung cancer. A single record per CDR3 protein comes from TCRdb applying MiXCR to the 5' RACE reads. The sample holds about 44,000 distinct CDR3 sequences, roughly an eighth seen once. The specimen was PBMCs, collected at surgery. The receptors were sampled from a male donor with early-stage non-small cell lung cancer. Both conserved end residues are part of each CDR3. A D gene is named only where the DNA matches it firmly. Clone sizes are given selectively: once, few, many, or a class where the clone is expanded.

CDR3 length	clone size	D gene	V gene	J gene	CDR3 protein	CDR3 DNA
12	many	TRBD1	TRBV25-1	TRBJ1-1	CASSTGGTEAFF	TGTGCCAGCAGTACAGGGGGCACTGAAGCTTTCTTT
13	many	.	TRBV29-1	TRBJ2-3	CSVDSQSTDTQYF	TGCAGCGTTGACTCCCAGAGCACAGATACGCAGTATTTT
16	.	TRBD1	TRBV7-3	TRBJ2-3	CASSLQGARGTDTQYF	TGTGCCAGCAGCCTACAGGGGGCGCGCGGCACAGATACGCAGTATTTT
12	.	.	TRBV5-4	TRBJ2-3	CASSPDTRISDF	TGTGCCAGCAGCCCGGACACCCGTATTTCGGATTTT
13	many	TRBD1	TRBV7-6	TRBJ1-5	CASRGGPNQPQHF	TGTGCCAGCAGAGGGGGCCCCAATCAGCCCCAGCATTTT
12	many	.	TRBV15	TRBJ2-5	CATSRDQETQYF	TGTGCCACCAGCAGAGATCAAGAGACCCAGTACTTC
13	.	.	TRBV12-3/TRBV12-4	TRBJ1-5	CASSSGGNQPQHF	TGTGCCAGCAGTTCAGGGGGCAATCAGCCCCAGCATTTT
16	few	TRBD2	TRBV24-1	TRBJ2-1	CATSERPTSGYNEQFF	TGTGCCACCAGTGAGAGACCTACTAGCGGATACAATGAGCAGTTCTTC
14	.	TRBD1	TRBV15	TRBJ1-5	CATNRQGFNQPQHF	TGTGCCACCAATCGACAGGGATTCAATCAGCCCCAGCATTTT
14	few	.	TRBV4-3	TRBJ2-3	CASSQDRVGDTQYF	TGCGCCAGCAGCCAAGACCGGGTTGGAGATACGCAGTATTTT
14	few	.	TRBV7-2	TRBJ2-7	CASSLGLGSWEQYF	TGTGCCAGCAGCTTAGGGCTGGGTAGCTGGGAGCAGTACTTC
14	many	.	TRBV4-2	TRBJ2-2	CASSPEPGAGELFF	TGTGCCAGCAGCCCTGAGCCGGGCGCCGGGGAGCTGTTTTTT
13	many	.	TRBV20-1	TRBJ1-2	CSAGSGGGNGYTF	TGCAGTGCTGGCTCGGGGGGAGGAAATGGCTACACCTTC
14	few	.	TRBV6-6	TRBJ2-7	CASRAPGTSYEQYF	TGTGCCAGCAGGGCACCCGGGACGTCCTACGAGCAGTACTTC
17	few	TRBD1	TRBV12-3/TRBV12-4	TRBJ2-6	CASSPGQAISGANVLTF	TGTGCCAGCAGTCCGGGACAGGCGATCTCTGGGGCCAACGTCCTGACTTTC
12	.	.	TRBV9	TRBJ2-7	CASSKTGYEQYF	TGTGCCAGCAGCAAAACGGGCTACGAGCAGTACTTC
17	.	.	TRBV20-1	TRBJ1-5	CSARGGPGRGYNQPQHF	TGCAGTGCTAGAGGGGGGCCTGGCCGTGGTTACAATCAGCCCCAGCATTTT
14	few	.	TRBV12-2	TRBJ2-5	CASRFSEYQETQYF	TGTGCAAGTCGCTTCTCCGAGTACCAAGAGACCCAGTACTTC
13	many	.	TRBV9	TRBJ1-4	CASTRGRDEKLFF	TGTGCCAGCACCCGGGGGCGGGATGAAAAACTGTTTTTT
12	few	.	TRBV7-2	TRBJ2-3	CASSLYTDTQYF	TGTGCCAGCAGCCTCTACACAGATACGCAGTATTTT
14	.	.	TRBV5-1	TRBJ1-2	CASSSLTAYDGYTF	TGCGCCAGCAGCTCGCTGACTGCATACGATGGCTACACCTTC
15	.	.	TRBV7-2	TRBJ1-6	CASSLTPLVSSPLHF	TGTGCCAGCAGCTTAACCCCCCTGGTGTCATCACCCCTCCACTTT
16	few	TRBD1	TRBV10-3	TRBJ1-1	CAISGLSGQLNTEAFF	TGTGCCATCAGTGGGCTATCGGGACAGCTGAACACTGAAGCTTTCTTT
11	.	.	TRBV20-1	TRBJ2-7	CSARATHEQYF	TGCAGTGCTAGAGCTACACACGAGCAGTACTTC
17	.	TRBD1	TRBV5-1	TRBJ2-1	CASSVGTDYTIYNEQFF	TGCGCCAGCAGCGTGGGGACAGATTACACGATATACAATGAGCAGTTCTTC
15	few	TRBD1	TRBV3-1	TRBJ2-3	CASSRQGVSTDTQYF	TGTGCCAGCAGCCGACAGGGGGTTTCCACAGATACGCAGTATTTT
14	many	.	TRBV7-3	TRBJ2-3	CASSATRRSDTQYF	TGTGCCAGCAGCGCGACTCGAAGGTCAGATACGCAGTATTTT
16	many	.	TRBV6-2/TRBV6-3	TRBJ1-1	CASSYPIGGVNTEAFF	TGTGCCAGCAGTTACCCGATCGGGGGAGTGAACACTGAAGCTTTCTTT
12	once	.	TRBV7-9	TRBJ2-1	CASSGSWNEQFF	TGTGCCAGCAGCGGGAGTTGGAATGAGCAGTTCTTC
13	few	.	TRBV5-4	TRBJ2-3	CASSLVPTDTQYF	TGTGCCAGCAGCTTGGTTCCGACAGATACGCAGTATTTT
16	.	.	TRBV18	TRBJ2-6	CASSPTRTAGANVLTF	TGTGCCAGCTCACCAACTCGGACAGCTGGGGCCAACGTCCTGACTTTC
14	many	TRBD1	TRBV27	TRBJ1-5	CASSSDQGAQPQHF	TGTGCCAGCAGTTCTGATCAGGGGGCGCAGCCCCAGCATTTT
18	.	.	TRBV7-8	TRBJ1-6	CASSLMIGSQVYNSPLHF	TGTGCCAGCAGCTTAATGATCGGATCCCAAGTATATAATTCACCCCTCCACTTT
14	few	TRBD1	TRBV28	TRBJ1-1	CASIKQGAWTEAFF	TGTGCCAGCATTAAGCAGGGGGCGTGGACTGAAGCTTTCTTT
14	.	TRBD1	TRBV29-1	TRBJ2-1	CSVAKGTGMDEQFF	TGCAGCGTTGCGAAAGGGACAGGGATGGATGAGCAGTTCTTC
14	few	TRBD1	TRBV28	TRBJ1-3	CASSLTGPGNTIYF	TGTGCCAGCAGTCTGACAGGGCCTGGAAACACCATATATTTT
15	few	.	TRBV4-2	TRBJ2-3	CASSQDGVSPDTQYF	TGTGCCAGCAGCCAAGACGGGGTTTCCCCCGATACGCAGTATTTT
15	.	TRBD1	TRBV15	TRBJ2-3	CATSKTGAESDTQYF	TGTGCCACCAGCAAGACAGGGGCGGAATCAGATACGCAGTATTTT
15	.	TRBD2	TRBV12-3/TRBV12-4	TRBJ2-1	CASSVGAGAHNEQFF	TGTGCCAGCAGCGTCGGGGCGGGAGCTCACAATGAGCAGTTCTTC
14	.	.	TRBV20-1	TRBJ1-5	CSAKGRISNQPQHF	TGCAGTGCCAAGGGACGGATTAGCAATCAGCCCCAGCATTTT
13	.	.	TRBV4-3	TRBJ2-1	CASSQDPELEQFF	TGCGCCAGCAGCCAAGATCCGGAGCTTGAGCAGTTCTTC
14	.	.	TRBV5-1	TRBJ2-7	CASSLVGVSDEQYF	TGCGCCAGCAGCTTGGTTGGAGTGTCTGACGAGCAGTACTTC
12	.	.	TRBV20-1	TRBJ2-3	CSALGGADTQYF	TGCAGTGCCTTGGGCGGGGCGGATACGCAGTATTTT
15	.	TRBD2	TRBV6-5	TRBJ2-7	CASSRGTSGVYEQYF	TGTGCCAGCAGCCGCGGGACTAGCGGCGTCTACGAGCAGTACTTC